The source of this T cell receptor beta chain is a study of shared clonotypes between healthy human individuals. Sequenced by immunoSEQ multiplex PCR; TCRdb stores in-frame clones only, minus some. The table has some 500,000 clones, roughly 95% seen once. V lost 5 bases, J lost 3 bases, and 3 bases stayed unmatched. The CDR3 length is 13 residues. CDR1 is MNHEY, CDR2 SVGAGI, per germline. The J gene is TRBJ1-1, the V gene TRBV6-5; 7 nucleotides match TRBD1. The receptor comes from a woman in her twenties or thirties in good health. Input material: naive CD4+ T cells sorted from blood. Described subset: CD45RA+ positively selected. CDR3 in DNA: TGTGCCAGCAGTACCCAGGGGGACACTGAAGCTTTCTTT. This encodes CASSTQGDTEAFF.